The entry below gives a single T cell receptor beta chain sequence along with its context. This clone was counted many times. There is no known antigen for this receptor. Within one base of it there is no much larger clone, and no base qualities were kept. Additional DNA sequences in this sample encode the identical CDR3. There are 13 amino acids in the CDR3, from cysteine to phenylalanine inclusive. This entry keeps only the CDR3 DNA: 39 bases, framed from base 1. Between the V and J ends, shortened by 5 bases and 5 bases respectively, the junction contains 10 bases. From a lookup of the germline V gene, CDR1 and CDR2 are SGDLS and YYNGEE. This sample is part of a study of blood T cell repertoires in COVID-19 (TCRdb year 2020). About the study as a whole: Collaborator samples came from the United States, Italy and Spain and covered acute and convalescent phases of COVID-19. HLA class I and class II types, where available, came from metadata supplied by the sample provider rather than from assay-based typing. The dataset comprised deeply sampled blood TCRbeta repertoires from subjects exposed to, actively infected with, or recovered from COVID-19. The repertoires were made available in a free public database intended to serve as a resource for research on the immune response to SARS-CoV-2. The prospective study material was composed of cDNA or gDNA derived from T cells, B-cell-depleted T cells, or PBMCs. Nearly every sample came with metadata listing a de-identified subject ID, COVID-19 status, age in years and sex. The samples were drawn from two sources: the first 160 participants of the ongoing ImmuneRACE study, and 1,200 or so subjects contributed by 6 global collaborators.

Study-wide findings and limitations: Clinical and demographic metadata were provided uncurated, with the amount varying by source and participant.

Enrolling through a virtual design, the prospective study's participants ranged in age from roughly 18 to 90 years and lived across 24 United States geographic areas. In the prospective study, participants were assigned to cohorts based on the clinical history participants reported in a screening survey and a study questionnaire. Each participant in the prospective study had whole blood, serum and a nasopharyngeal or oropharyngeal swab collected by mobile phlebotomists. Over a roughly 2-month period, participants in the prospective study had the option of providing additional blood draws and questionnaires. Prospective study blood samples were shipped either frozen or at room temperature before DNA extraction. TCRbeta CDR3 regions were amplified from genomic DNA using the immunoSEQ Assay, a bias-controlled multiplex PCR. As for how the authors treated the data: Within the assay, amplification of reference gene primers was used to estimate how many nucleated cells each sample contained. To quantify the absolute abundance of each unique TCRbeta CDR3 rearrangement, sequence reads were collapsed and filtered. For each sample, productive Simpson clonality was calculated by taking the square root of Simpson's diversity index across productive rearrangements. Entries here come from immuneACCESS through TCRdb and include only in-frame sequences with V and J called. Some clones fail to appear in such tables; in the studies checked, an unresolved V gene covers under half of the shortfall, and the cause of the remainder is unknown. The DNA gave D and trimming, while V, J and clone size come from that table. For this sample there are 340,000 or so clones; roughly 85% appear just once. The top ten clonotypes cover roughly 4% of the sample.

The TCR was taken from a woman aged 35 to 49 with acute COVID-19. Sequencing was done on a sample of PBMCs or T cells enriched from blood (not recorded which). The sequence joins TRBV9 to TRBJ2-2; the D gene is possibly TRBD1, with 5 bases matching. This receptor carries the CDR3 CASSSRETGELFF. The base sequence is TGTGCCAGCAGTTCCAGGGAAACCGGGGAGCTGTTTTTT. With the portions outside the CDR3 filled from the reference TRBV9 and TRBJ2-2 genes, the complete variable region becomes DSGVTQTPKHLITATGQRVTLRCSPRSGDLSVYWYQQSLDQGLQFLIQYYNGEERAKGNILERFSAQQFPDLHSELNLSSLELGDSALYFCASSSRETGELFFGEGSRLTVL.